Presented here are 8 T cell receptor beta chains from one specimen sequenced in a study of response to subunit inactivated influenza vaccine. TCRdb reprocessed the RT-PCR reads via MiXCR and lists one record per CDR3 protein. The sample contains around 480,000 distinct CDR3 sequences, approximately 9.9% of which appear only once. The sample in question was PBMCs from blood, obtained 40 to 50 days after vaccination. All receptors derive from a man aged 50-60 years who received an inactivated influenza vaccine.

The V gene is TRBV20-1, the J gene TRBJ2-7, with 9 positions matching TRBD1. The V gene end was trimmed by 0 bases and the J gene end by 4 bases; junction bases not matched to a gene: 16. Germline CDR1 and CDR2: DFQATT and SNEGSKA (reference sequence). The CDR3 consists of 18 residues. This CDR3 reads CSARDGTGLLDRSYEQYF. The CDR3 bases are TGCAGTGCTAGAGATGGGACAGGGCTACTTGACCGTTCTTACGAGCAGTACTTC.

This clonotype was recorded at least ten times. This chain connects TRBV4-1 to TRBJ1-2; D call uncertain. Germline CDR1 and CDR2: MGHRA and YSYEKL. CDR3 size: 13 residues. With 1 base removed from V and 4 bases from J, the gap between germline ends came to 7 bases. DNA of the CDR3: TGCGCCAGCAGCCAAGTTGGTAGCTATGGCTACACCTTC. Its translation: CASSQVGSYGYTF.

The CDR3 spells CASSETRTVQETQYF. CDR3 in DNA: TGTGCCAGCAGTGAAACCAGGACAGTTCAAGAGACCCAGTACTTC. This chain links TRBV25-1 with TRBJ2-5, with a weak D call TRBD1 (6 bases). The CDR3 loop spans 15 amino acids. The V end lost 2 bases, the J end lost 2 bases, and 12 bases lay between the germline ends. CDR1 is MGHDK, CDR2 SYGVNS, per germline.

This clonotype was counted only a few times. As DNA, the CDR3 is TGCGCCAGCAGCTTGGGCGGGTCGACGCAGTATTTT. Encoded protein: CASSLGGSTQYF. The J gene is TRBJ2-3, the V gene TRBV5-1, with D possibly TRBD2 on 5 matching bases. The CDR3 has 12 residues. Germline assignment: CDR1 SGHRS and CDR2 YFSETQ. Trimming shortened V by 0 bases and J by 9 bases, and 8 bases separated the two germline ends.

This clonotype has just a few counts. V is TRBV9 and J is TRBJ2-3; D is uncertain. The germline V gene has CDR1 SGDLS and CDR2 YYNGEE. Trimming took 0 bases from V and 8 from J, leaving 13 bases between them. This CDR3 spans 14 amino acids. The CDR3 DNA reads TGTGCCAGCAGCGTAGCCCCAACAACCGGTACGCAGTATTTT. Translating gives CASSVAPTTGTQYF.

The CDR3 coding sequence is TGCAGTGCTAGAGCTTTAGCGGGGGTTAACATAGGGGAGCTGTTTTTT. Translation gives CSARALAGVNIGELFF. The chain carries TRBV20-1 and TRBJ2-2; 9 bases line up with TRBD2. Germline V gene sequence: CDR1 DFQATT, CDR2 SNEGSKA (reference sequence). The CDR3 totals 16 residues. The V segment lost 1 base and the J segment 8 bases; nucleotides outside the gene matches: 11.

The table lists this clonotype with many counts. This sequence joins TRBV5-1 and TRBJ2-1, with TRBD2 matching 8 bases. From germline, CDR1 is SGHRS and CDR2 YFSETQ. The CDR3 length is 15 residues. Trimming cost V 0 bases and J 5 bases; bases outside gene matches: 4. The CDR3 is CASSLEASGHNEQFF. CDR3 DNA sequence: TGCGCCAGCAGCTTGGAGGCTAGCGGGCACAATGAGCAGTTCTTC.

This clonotype was seen ten or more times. The chain links TRBV15 to TRBJ1-2; unclear D gene. CDR1 is LNHNV, CDR2 YYDKDF, per germline (reference sequence). CDR3 length: 15 amino acids. Trimming took off 0 bases at V and 1 base at J, with 9 bases between the two ends. CDR3 sequence reads: CATSRDMGSNYGYTF. The CDR3 DNA reads TGTGCCACCAGCAGAGATATGGGCAGTAACTATGGCTACACCTTC.